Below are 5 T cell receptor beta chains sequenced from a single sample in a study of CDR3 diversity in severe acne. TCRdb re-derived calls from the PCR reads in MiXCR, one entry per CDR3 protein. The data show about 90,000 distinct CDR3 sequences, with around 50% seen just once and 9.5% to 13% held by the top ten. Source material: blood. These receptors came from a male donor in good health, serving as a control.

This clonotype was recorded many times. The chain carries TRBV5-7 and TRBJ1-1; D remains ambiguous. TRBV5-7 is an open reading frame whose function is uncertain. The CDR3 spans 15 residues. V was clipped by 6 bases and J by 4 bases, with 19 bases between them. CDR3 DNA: TGTGCCAGCAACCCCCAGCTAGGGAGAAGCACTGAAGCTTTCTTT. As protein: CASNPQLGRSTEAFF.

The CDR3 reads CASSMDPPGLAGGGVYNEQFF. In DNA, the CDR3 is TGTGCCAGTAGTATGGACCCGCCGGGACTAGCGGGGGGGGGGGTCTACAATGAGCAGTTCTTC. V is TRBV19 and J is TRBJ2-1; TRBD2 aligns across 16 bases. Germline V lookup: CDR1 LNHDA, CDR2 SQIVND (reference sequence). Trimming removed 3 bases from V and 3 bases from J; junction bases left unmatched: 14. The CDR3 extends over 21 amino acids.

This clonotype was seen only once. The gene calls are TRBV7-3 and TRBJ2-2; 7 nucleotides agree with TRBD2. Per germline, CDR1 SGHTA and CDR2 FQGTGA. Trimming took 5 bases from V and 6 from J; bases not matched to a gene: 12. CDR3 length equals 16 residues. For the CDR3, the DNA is TGTGCCAGCAGCCCGACCTTGCTAGCGGTCCCCGGGGAGCTGTTTTTT. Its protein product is CASSPTLLAVPGELFF.

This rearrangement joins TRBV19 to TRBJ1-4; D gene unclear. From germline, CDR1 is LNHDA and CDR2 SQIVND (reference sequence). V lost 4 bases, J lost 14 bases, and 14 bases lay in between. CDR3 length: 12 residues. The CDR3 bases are TGTGCCAGTAGTACAACGACACTCCGGCTGTTTTTT. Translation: CASSTTTLRLFF.

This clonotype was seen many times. CDR3 nucleotide sequence: TGTGCCAGCAGTGTAACTATGAACACTGAAGCTTTCTTT. It yields the protein CASSVTMNTEAFF. J is TRBJ1-1 and V is TRBV2; no reliable D call. Germline values: CDR1 SNHLY, CDR2 FYNNEI. This CDR3 has 13 amino acids. V dropped 4 bases and J dropped 0 bases, with 6 bases sitting between them.